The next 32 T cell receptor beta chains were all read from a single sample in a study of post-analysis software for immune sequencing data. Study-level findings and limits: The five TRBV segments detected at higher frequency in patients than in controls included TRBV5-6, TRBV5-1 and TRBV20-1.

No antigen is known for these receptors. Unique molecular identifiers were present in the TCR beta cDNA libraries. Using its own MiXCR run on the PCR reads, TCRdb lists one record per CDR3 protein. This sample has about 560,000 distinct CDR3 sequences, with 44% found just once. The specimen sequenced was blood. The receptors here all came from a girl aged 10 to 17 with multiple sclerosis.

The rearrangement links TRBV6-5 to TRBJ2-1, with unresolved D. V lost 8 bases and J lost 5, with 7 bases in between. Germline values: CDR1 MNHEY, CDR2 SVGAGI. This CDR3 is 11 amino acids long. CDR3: CASHANNEQFF. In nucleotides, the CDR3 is TGTGCCAGCCACGCGAACAATGAGCAGTTCTTC.

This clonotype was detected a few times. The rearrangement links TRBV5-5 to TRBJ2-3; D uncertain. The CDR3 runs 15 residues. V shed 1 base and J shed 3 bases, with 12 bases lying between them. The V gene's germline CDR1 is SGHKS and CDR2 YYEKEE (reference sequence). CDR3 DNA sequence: TGTGCCAGCAGCTTGTGGTCCGTGCTTACAGATACGCAGTATTTT. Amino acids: CASSLWSVLTDTQYF.

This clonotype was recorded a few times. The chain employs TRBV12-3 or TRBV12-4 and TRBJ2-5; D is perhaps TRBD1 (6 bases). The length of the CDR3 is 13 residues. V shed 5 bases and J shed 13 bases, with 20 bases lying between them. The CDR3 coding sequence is TGTGCCAGCAGTCCCCGGGACATTCCGACATTGTACTTC. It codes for CASSPRDIPTLYF.

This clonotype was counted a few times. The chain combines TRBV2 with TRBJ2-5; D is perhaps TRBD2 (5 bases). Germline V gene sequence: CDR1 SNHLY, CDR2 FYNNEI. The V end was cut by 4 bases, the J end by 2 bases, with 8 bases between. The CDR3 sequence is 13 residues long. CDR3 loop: CASSAGLQETQYF. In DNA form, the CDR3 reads TGTGCCAGCAGTGCCGGACTTCAAGAGACCCAGTACTTC.

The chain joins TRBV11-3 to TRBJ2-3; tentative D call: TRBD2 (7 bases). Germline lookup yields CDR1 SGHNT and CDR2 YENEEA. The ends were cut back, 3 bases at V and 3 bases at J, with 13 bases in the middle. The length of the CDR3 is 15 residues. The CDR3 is CASSFIGGRTDTQYF. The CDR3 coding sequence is TGTGCCAGCAGCTTTATCGGGGGGCGGACAGATACGCAGTATTTT.

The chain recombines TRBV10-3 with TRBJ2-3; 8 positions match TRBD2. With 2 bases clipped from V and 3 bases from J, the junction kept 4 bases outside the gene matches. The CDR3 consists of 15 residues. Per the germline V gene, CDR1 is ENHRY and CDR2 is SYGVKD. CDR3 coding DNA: TGTGCCATCAGTGAGGCCAGCGGGGGAACAGATACGCAGTATTTT. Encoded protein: CAISEASGGTDTQYF.

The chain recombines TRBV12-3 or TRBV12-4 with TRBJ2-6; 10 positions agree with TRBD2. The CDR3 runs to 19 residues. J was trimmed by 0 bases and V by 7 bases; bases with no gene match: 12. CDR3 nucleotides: TGTGCCAGCACCTATAGCGGGGGGCTTCTTTACTCTGGGGCCAACGTCCTGACTTTC. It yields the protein CASTYSGGLLYSGANVLTF.

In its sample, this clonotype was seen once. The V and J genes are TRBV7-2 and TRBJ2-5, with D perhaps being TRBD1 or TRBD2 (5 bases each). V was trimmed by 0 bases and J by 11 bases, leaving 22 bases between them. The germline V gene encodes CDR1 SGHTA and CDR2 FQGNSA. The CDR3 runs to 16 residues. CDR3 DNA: TGTGCCAGCAGCTTAGCGGGGGAGCGGCAGAGGAAGGAGCAGTACTTC. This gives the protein CASSLAGERQRKEQYF.

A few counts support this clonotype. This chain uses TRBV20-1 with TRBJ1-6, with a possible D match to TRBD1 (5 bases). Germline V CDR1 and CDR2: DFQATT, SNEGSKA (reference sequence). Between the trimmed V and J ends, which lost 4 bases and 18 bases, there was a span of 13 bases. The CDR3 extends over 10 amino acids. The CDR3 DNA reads TGCAGTGCTAAAGGGCAGGGAGCCCACTTT. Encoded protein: CSAKGQGAHF.

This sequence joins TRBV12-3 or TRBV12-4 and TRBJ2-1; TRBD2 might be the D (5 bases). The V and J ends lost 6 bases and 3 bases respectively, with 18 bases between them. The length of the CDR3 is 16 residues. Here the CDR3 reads CASSRRKSGLYNEQFF. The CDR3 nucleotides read TGTGCCAGCAGCCGTAGGAAGAGCGGACTCTACAATGAGCAGTTCTTC.

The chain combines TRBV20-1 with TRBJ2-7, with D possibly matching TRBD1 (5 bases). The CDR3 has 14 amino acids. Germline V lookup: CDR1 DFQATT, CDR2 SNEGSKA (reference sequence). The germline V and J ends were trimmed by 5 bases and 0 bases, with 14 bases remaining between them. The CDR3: CSAEPDTNSYEQYF. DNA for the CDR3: TGCAGTGCTGAACCGGACACAAACTCCTACGAGCAGTACTTC.

The CDR3 loop is CASSLMRQTQYF. CDR3 bases: TGTGCCAGCAGCTTGATGCGACAGACCCAGTACTTC. This rearrangement joins TRBV7-2 to TRBJ2-5; D unresolved. There are 12 residues in the CDR3. With 3 bases removed from V and 6 bases from J, the gap between germline ends came to 8 bases. The germline V gene has CDR1 SGHTA and CDR2 FQGNSA.

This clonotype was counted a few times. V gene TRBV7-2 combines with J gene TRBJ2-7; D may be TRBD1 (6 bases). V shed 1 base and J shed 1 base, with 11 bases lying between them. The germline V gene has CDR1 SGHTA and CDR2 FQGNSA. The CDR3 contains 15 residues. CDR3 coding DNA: TGTGCCAGCAGCTTAGGCCCGAGGGGGTCCTACGAGCAGTACTTC. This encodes CASSLGPRGSYEQYF.

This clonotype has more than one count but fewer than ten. CDR3 amino acids: CSASGDYEQYF. The CDR3 DNA reads TGCAGTGCTTCCGGGGACTACGAGCAGTACTTC. This chain joins TRBV20-1 and TRBJ2-7; D is perhaps TRBD2 (5 bases). Germline loops: CDR1 DFQATT, CDR2 SNEGSKA (reference sequence). This CDR3 has 11 amino acids. Trimming removed 5 bases from V and 3 bases from J, with 8 bases in between.

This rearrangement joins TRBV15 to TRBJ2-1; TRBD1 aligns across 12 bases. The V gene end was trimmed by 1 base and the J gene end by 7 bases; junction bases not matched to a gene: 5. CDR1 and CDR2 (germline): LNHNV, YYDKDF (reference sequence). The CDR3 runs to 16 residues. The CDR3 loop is CATSRGDRGRVNEQFF. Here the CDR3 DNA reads TGTGCCACCAGCAGAGGGGACAGGGGGCGAGTGAATGAGCAGTTCTTC.

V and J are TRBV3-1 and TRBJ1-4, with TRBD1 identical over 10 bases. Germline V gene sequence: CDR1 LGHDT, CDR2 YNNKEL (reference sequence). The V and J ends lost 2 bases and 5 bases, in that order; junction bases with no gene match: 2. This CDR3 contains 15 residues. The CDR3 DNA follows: TGTGCCAGCAGCCAAATGGGACAGGGGAATGAAAAACTGTTTTTT. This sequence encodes CASSQMGQGNEKLFF.

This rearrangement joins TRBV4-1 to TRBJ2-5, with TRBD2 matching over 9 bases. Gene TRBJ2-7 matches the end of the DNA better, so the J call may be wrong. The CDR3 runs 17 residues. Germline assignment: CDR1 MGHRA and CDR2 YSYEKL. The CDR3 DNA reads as TGCGCCAGCAGCCAAGGTGGGGGGACTAGCAGATTCTACGAGCAGTACTTC. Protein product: CASSQGGGTSRFYEQYF.

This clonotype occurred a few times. The CDR3 protein is CASSLTYPSGARNEQFF. Here the CDR3 DNA reads TGTGCCAGCAGTTTAACCTACCCGTCGGGGGCGAGGAATGAGCAGTTCTTC. This sequence joins TRBV12-3 or TRBV12-4 and TRBJ2-1, with D perhaps TRBD1 or TRBD2 (6 bases each). Deletions cut 2 bases from V and 7 bases from J, with 21 bases between. CDR3 length: 17 residues.

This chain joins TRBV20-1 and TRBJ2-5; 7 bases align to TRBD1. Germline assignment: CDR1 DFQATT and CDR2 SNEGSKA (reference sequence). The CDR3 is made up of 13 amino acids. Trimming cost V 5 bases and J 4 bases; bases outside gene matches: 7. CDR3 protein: CSAWETGRETQYF. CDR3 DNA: TGCAGTGCTTGGGAGACAGGGCGAGAGACCCAGTACTTC.

The CDR3 is CASSPFLGFTDTQYF. Here the CDR3 DNA reads TGTGCCAGCAGCCCATTTCTAGGATTCACAGATACGCAGTATTTT. The chain uses TRBV7-2 and TRBJ2-3; D remains unclear. The CDR3 spans 15 residues. V gave up 5 bases and J gave up 2 bases, with 14 bases separating them. Per germline, CDR1 SGHTA and CDR2 FQGNSA.

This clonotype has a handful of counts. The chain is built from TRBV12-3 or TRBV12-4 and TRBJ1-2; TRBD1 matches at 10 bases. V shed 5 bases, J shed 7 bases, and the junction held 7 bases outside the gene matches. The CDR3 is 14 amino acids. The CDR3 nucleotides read TGTGCCAGCAGTACCAAAGGACAGGGGGGTGGCTACACCTTC. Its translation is CASSTKGQGGGYTF.

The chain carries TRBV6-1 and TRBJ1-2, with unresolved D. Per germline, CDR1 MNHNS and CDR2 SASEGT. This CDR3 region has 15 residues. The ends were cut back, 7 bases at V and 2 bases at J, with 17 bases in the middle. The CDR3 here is CASMPALLRNYGYTF. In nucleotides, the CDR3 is TGTGCCAGCATGCCGGCCCTCTTAAGGAACTATGGCTACACCTTC.

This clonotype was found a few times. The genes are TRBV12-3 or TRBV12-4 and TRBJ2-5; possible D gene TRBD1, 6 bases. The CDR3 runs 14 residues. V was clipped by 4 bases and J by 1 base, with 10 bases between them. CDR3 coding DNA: TGTGCCAGCAGTTCCCGGGACACCCAAGAGACCCAGTACTTC. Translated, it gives CASSSRDTQETQYF.

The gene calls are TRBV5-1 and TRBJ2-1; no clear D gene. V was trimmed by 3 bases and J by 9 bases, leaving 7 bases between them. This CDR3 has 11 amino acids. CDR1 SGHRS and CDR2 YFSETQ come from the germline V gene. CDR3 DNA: TGCGCCAGCAGCTCCCCGGTTGAGCAGTTCTTC. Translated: CASSSPVEQFF.

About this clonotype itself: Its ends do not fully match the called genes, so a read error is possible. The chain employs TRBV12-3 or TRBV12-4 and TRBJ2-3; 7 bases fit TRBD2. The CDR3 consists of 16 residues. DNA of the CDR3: TGTGCCAGCAGAGTTGGAGGGAGGGAGATCACAGATGCGCAGTATTTT. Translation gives CASRVGGREITDAQYF.

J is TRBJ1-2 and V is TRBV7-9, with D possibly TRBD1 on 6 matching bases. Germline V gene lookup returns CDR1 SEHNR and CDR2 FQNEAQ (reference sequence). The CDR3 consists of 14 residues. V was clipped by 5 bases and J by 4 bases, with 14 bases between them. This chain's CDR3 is CASSPEGQSYGYTF. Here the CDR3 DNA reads TGTGCCAGCAGCCCAGAGGGACAAAGCTATGGCTACACCTTC.

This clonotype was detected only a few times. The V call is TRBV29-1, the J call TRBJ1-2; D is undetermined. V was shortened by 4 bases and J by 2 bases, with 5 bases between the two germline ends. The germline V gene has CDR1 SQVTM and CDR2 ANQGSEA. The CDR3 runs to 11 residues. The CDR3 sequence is CSVGRNYGYTF. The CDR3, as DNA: TGCAGCGTTGGGAGGAACTATGGCTACACCTTC.

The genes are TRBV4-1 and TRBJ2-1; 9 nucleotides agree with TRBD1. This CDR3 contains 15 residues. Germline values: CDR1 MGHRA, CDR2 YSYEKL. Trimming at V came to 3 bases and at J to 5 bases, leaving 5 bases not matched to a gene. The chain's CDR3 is CASSHRDREDNEQFF. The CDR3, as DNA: TGCGCCAGCAGCCACCGGGACAGGGAGGACAATGAGCAGTTCTTC.

The CDR3 spells CASSLGPRSYEQYF. CDR3 coding DNA: TGTGCCAGCAGTTTAGGGCCGCGATCCTACGAGCAGTACTTC. This rearrangement joins TRBV12-3 or TRBV12-4 to TRBJ2-7; D is unclear. The CDR3 contains 14 residues. The V and J ends lost 1 base and 1 base respectively, with 8 bases between them.

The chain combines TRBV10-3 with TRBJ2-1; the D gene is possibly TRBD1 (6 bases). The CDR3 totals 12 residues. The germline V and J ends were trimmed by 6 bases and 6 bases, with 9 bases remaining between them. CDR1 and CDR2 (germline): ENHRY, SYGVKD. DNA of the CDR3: TGTGCCATCAGGTCAGGGGCCAATGAGCAGTTCTTC. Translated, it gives CAIRSGANEQFF.

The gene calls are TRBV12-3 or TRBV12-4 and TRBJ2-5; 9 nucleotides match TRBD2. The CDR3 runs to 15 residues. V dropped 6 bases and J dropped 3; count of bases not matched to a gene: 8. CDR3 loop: CASSPALAGEETQYF. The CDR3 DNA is TGTGCCAGCAGCCCAGCCTTAGCGGGAGAAGAGACCCAGTACTTC.

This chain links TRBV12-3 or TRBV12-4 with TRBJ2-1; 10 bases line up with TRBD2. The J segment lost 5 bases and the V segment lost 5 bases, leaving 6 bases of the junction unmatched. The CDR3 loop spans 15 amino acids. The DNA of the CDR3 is TGTGCCAGCAGTCCCCCTAGCGGGAGCAACAATGAGCAGTTCTTC. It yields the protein CASSPPSGSNNEQFF.